One sample yielded the 2 T cell receptor beta chains listed below, sequenced in a study of T cell repertoires in cytomegalovirus infection. These receptors are not linked to any known antigen. One entry per CDR3 protein results from TCRdb running MiXCR on the reads. The sample has just under 500,000 distinct CDR3 sequences; more than 30% are singletons. The source material was cultured PBMCs, sampled from culture after CMV antigen stimulation. These TCRs come from a human donor in good health (CMV status not recorded). Some clones in this sample may be carry-over from other donors' samples.

This clonotype came up a few times. The V and J genes are TRBV4-1 and TRBJ1-3; 10 bases align to TRBD1. The CDR3 totals 17 residues. Trimming took 2 bases from V and 5 from J; bases not matched to a gene: 9. The germline V gene encodes CDR1 MGHRA and CDR2 YSYEKL. The CDR3 DNA is TGCGCCAGCAGCCAACCCGCCGGGACAGGGGATCGAAACACCATATATTTT. Its translation is CASSQPAGTGDRNTIYF.

This clonotype was observed a few times. This chain links TRBV19 with TRBJ2-1; TRBD2 agrees at 14 bases. Germline V gene data show CDR1 as LNHDA and CDR2 as SQIVND (reference sequence). This CDR3 comprises 19 residues. The J segment lost 4 bases and the V segment lost 1 base, leaving 9 bases of the junction unmatched. The CDR3 loop reads CASSIVRLAGGPEYNEQFF. The CDR3 DNA follows: TGTGCCAGTAGTATAGTTCGACTAGCGGGAGGGCCGGAGTACAATGAGCAGTTCTTC.